Each of the 16 T cell receptor beta chains below was sequenced from the same sample in a study of Ad26.COV2.S vaccination and SARS-CoV-2 variants. Treatment here: about 20 received Ad26.COV2.S at low or high dose, single or two shots; several received placebo; per-sample allocation not given. The study sampled participants on day 63 after the first vaccine or placebo injection. Sequencing was performed with immunoSEQ multiplex PCR; in TCRdb, only in-frame clones are kept and a portion is missing. Of about 320,000 clones detected, around 81% appear once; the ten largest clones hold 2% to 2.5%. The sequences come from peripheral blood, collected in a trial of Ad26.COV2.S vaccine versus placebo. Receptor source: a person aged 18-65 years who received the Ad26.COV2.S COVID-19 vaccine or a placebo.

The chain carries TRBV7-3 and TRBJ1-3; D uncertain. Trimming left V 1 base short and J 2 bases short, with 3 bases between. CDR1 is SGHTA, CDR2 FQGTGA, per germline. The CDR3 is made up of 13 amino acids. In nucleotides, the CDR3 is TGTGCCAGCAGCTTAAATCCTGGAAACACCATATATTTT. It specifies CASSLNPGNTIYF.

The J gene is TRBJ2-1, the V gene TRBV18; TRBD2 matches at 8 bases. The CDR3 consists of 17 residues. Germline CDR1 and CDR2: KGHSH and LQKENI. Trimming at V came to 8 bases and at J to 2 bases, leaving 14 bases not matched to a gene. Written as DNA, the CDR3 is TGTGCCAGCCTCCTGGATAGCGGGGTTCCTGCCTACAATGAGCAGTTCTTC. Translated, it gives CASLLDSGVPAYNEQFF.

The rearrangement links TRBV5-8 to TRBJ2-4, with D possibly being TRBD1 (6 bases). V lost 4 bases, J lost 1 base, and 15 bases lay in between. CDR3 size: 16 residues. The germline gives CDR1 SGHTS, CDR2 YDEGEE. CDR3 nucleotides: TGTGCCAGCAGCCCTAAACAGGGATTGGCCAAAAACATTCAGTACTTC. Translating it yields CASSPKQGLAKNIQYF.

CDR3: CASRPGGNQPQHF. As DNA, the CDR3 is TGTGCCAGCAGACCGGGTGGCAATCAGCCCCAGCATTTT. V is TRBV28 and J is TRBJ1-5; D is ambiguous. With 6 bases removed from V and 2 bases from J, the gap between germline ends came to 8 bases. This CDR3 is 13 amino acids long. Looked up from germline, CDR1 is MDHEN and CDR2 is SYDVKM. The variable domain in full, with the rest retrieved from reference TRBV28 and TRBJ1-5, is DVKVTQSSRYLVKRTGEKVFLECVQDMDHENMFWYRQDPGLGLRLIYFSYDVKMKEKGDIPEGYSVSREKKERFSLILESASTNQTSMYLCASRPGGNQPQHFGDGTRLSIL.

The chain is built from TRBV9 and TRBJ2-5; D not certain. Trimming took off 4 bases at V and 2 bases at J, with 12 bases between the two ends. Germline V lookup: CDR1 SGDLS, CDR2 YYNGEE. This CDR3 spans 14 amino acids. The CDR3 is CASSQAGPQETQYF. The CDR3 nucleotides read TGTGCCAGCAGCCAAGCCGGACCTCAAGAGACCCAGTACTTC.

The genes are TRBV6-6 and TRBJ1-2; D is perhaps TRBD1 (6 bases). Germline values: CDR1 MNHNY, CDR2 SVGAGI (reference sequence). The CDR3 is 11 residues long. V was pared by 8 bases and J by 6 bases, with 10 bases between. CDR3 nucleotide sequence: TGTGCCAGCGGGGGCAAGAATGGCTACACCTTC. It specifies CASGGKNGYTF.

The CDR3 loop is CASSYSNTEAFF. The CDR3 nucleotides read TGTGCCAGCAGTTACTCGAACACTGAAGCTTTCTTT. The rearrangement uses TRBV6-6 and TRBJ1-1; D remains ambiguous. The CDR3 totals 12 residues. The ends were cut back, 0 bases at V and 1 base at J, with 0 bases in the middle. In germline, CDR1 is MNHNY, CDR2 SVGAGI (reference sequence).

This clone has more than one count but fewer than ten. V and J are TRBV7-3 and TRBJ2-2, with 7 bases fitting TRBD1. V shed 5 bases, J shed 5 bases, and the junction held 8 bases outside the gene matches. CDR1 and CDR2 from the germline V gene are SGHTA and FQGTGA. This CDR3 comprises 15 residues. CDR3 region: CASSAPGTVTGELFF. DNA of the CDR3: TGTGCCAGCAGCGCCCCCGGGACAGTTACCGGGGAGCTGTTTTTT.

This chain connects TRBV15 to TRBJ2-1; D not certain. V lost 5 bases and J lost 9, with 8 bases in between. Germline V gene sequence: CDR1 LNHNV, CDR2 YYDKDF (reference sequence). CDR3 length: 11 residues. CDR3 sequence: CATSERFEQFF. Here the CDR3 DNA reads TGTGCCACCAGCGAACGATTTGAGCAGTTCTTC. The full variable domain, with the rest looked up from reference TRBV15 and TRBJ2-1, is DAMVIQNPRYQVTQFGKPVTLSCSQTLNHNVMYWYQQKSSQAPKLLFHYYDKDFNNEADTPDNFQSRRPNTSFCFLDIRSPGLGDTAMYLCATSERFEQFFGPGTRLTVL.

The CDR3 bases are TGTGCCAGCAATCCCACTCGGGGCCAAGAGACCCAGTACTTC. This gives the protein CASNPTRGQETQYF. The genes are TRBV2 and TRBJ2-5; D might be TRBD2 (5 bases). CDR1 is SNHLY and CDR2 is FYNNEI in the germline V gene. The CDR3 contains 14 residues. V lost 7 bases and J 1 base, leaving 13 bases between the germline ends.

This chain connects TRBV27 to TRBJ2-7, with D possibly TRBD2 on 6 matching bases. Germline V gives CDR1 MNHEY, CDR2 SMNVEV (reference sequence). V was cut by 5 bases and J by 4 bases, with 15 bases left in between. The CDR3 has 14 residues. The CDR3 DNA is TGTGCCAGCAGTGAAACCCCCGGGGGTTACGAGCAGTACTTC. As protein: CASSETPGGYEQYF.

This rearrangement joins TRBV2 to TRBJ1-2, with D hard to call. Looked up from germline, CDR1 is SNHLY and CDR2 is FYNNEI. The CDR3 covers 13 residues. With 1 base removed from V and 4 bases from J, the gap between germline ends came to 7 bases. CDR3 sequence (DNA): TGTGCCAGCAGTGAAGGTGATACCTATGGCTACACCTTC. It translates to CASSEGDTYGYTF.

J is TRBJ1-2 and V is TRBV5-4, with D possibly being TRBD1 (5 bases). Germline V gives CDR1 SGHNT, CDR2 YYREEE (reference sequence). Trimming took off 4 bases at V and 2 bases at J, with 12 bases between the two ends. There are 14 residues in the CDR3. The CDR3 loop is CASSPSDNNYGYTF. Here the CDR3 DNA reads TGTGCCAGCAGCCCATCGGACAACAACTATGGCTACACCTTC.

The chain combines TRBV7-9 with TRBJ1-1, with 10 bases identical to TRBD1. This CDR3 is 12 amino acids long. Germline CDR1 SEHNR, CDR2 FQNEAQ (reference sequence). The V and J ends lost 5 bases and 11 bases, in that order; junction bases with no gene match: 5. The CDR3 bases are TGTGCCAGCAGCCGGACAGGGGGAGAGGCTTTCTTT. Translation: CASSRTGGEAFF.

This clone turned up a few times. The chain combines TRBV7-9 with TRBJ2-3; TRBD2 agrees at 8 bases. CDR1 SEHNR and CDR2 FQNEAQ come from the germline V gene (reference sequence). Trimming at V came to 7 bases and at J to 5 bases, leaving 5 bases not matched to a gene. The CDR3 has 13 amino acids. The CDR3 region is CASIPAGGDTQYF. The CDR3 coding sequence is TGTGCCAGCATTCCCGCGGGGGGAGATACGCAGTATTTT.

This clone occurred once. CDR3 in amino acids: CASSSGIRRDTQYF. CDR3 sequence (DNA): TGTGCCAGCAGCAGTGGAATCAGAAGGGATACGCAGTATTTT. The genes are TRBV7-2 and TRBJ2-3, with D unresolved. Germline lookup yields CDR1 SGHTA and CDR2 FQGNSA. CDR3 length equals 14 residues. Trimming shortened V by 5 bases and J by 6 bases, and 15 bases separated the two germline ends.